Sequencing of this TCR beta chain was carried out in a study of early T cells in non-severe SARS-CoV-2 infection. Study background: Bulk RNA from unsorted whole blood was sequenced; chains were unpaired. The study, taken as a whole, reports: VDJdb matching, biased toward anti-spike CD8 responses, missed private and CD4 specificities.

The germline gives CDR1 MDHEN, CDR2 SYDVKM. V was clipped by 6 bases and J by 9 bases, with 12 bases between them. The CDR3 has 12 residues. This clonotype was detected ten times or more. What it binds is unknown. Unique molecular identifiers tagged individual cDNA molecules. A single record per CDR3 protein comes from TCRdb applying MiXCR to the 5' RACE reads. The repertoire has about 70,000 distinct CDR3 sequences, 5% of them found once; the top ten carry 7.3%. This specimen was whole blood, taken at baseline. The clonotype was recovered from an adult who was a healthcare worker with PCR-confirmed SARS-CoV-2 infection or an uninfected control (not recorded which). The rearrangement joins TRBV28 to TRBJ1-3; no clear D gene. In nucleotides, the CDR3 is TGTGCCAGCAGGTCAAATACGGTCACCATATATTTT. Protein sequence: CASRSNTVTIYF.